The 31 T cell receptor beta chains listed next were all sequenced from one sample in a study of radiotherapy plus CTLA-4 blockade in lung cancer. This table comes from immunoSEQ multiplex PCR, and its TCRdb copy is limited to in-frame clones, with some not included. The repertoire consists of approximately 80,000 clones, with under 90% occurring once and the leading ten covering approximately 0.73%. Sequencing was performed on peripheral blood, taken from a patient treated with radiotherapy plus ipilimumab. These receptors came from a human donor with non-small cell lung cancer who had stable disease on radiotherapy plus ipilimumab.

This clone was recorded once. The rearrangement links TRBV27 to TRBJ2-1, with 11 bases aligning to TRBD2. V gave up 7 bases and J gave up 4 bases; unmatched junction bases: 3. This CDR3 is 14 amino acids long. CDR1 and CDR2 (germline): MNHEY, SMNVEV (reference sequence). The CDR3 region has the DNA TGTGCCAGCAAAACTAGCGGGGGATACAATGAGCAGTTCTTC. Translating it yields CASKTSGGYNEQFF.

This clone was detected only once. J is TRBJ2-7 and V is TRBV6-6; no firm D call. This CDR3 has 11 amino acids. Trimming took off 5 bases at V and 4 bases at J, with 6 bases between the two ends. Germline assignment: CDR1 MNHNY and CDR2 SVGAGI (reference sequence). The CDR3 is CASSDKYEQYF. The DNA for the CDR3 is TGTGCCAGCAGTGACAAATACGAGCAGTACTTC.

This chain links TRBV5-4 with TRBJ2-3; 16 nucleotides match TRBD2. Trimming at V came to 4 bases and at J to 5 bases, leaving 7 bases not matched to a gene. Per the germline V gene, CDR1 is SGHNT and CDR2 is YYREEE (reference sequence). The CDR3 contains 17 residues. The CDR3 bases are TGTGCCAGCAGCGAGCCGGGACTAGCGGGAGGGCTAGATACGCAGTATTTT. This gives the protein CASSEPGLAGGLDTQYF. Full variable domain (rest looked up from reference TRBV5-4 and TRBJ2-3): ETGVTQSPTHLIKTRGQQVTLRCSSQSGHNTVSWYQQALGQGPQFIFQYYREEENGRGNFPPRFSGLQFPNYSSELNVNALELDDSALYLCASSEPGLAGGLDTQYFGPGTRLTVL.

This sequence joins TRBV7-3 and TRBJ2-1, with D maybe TRBD2 (5 bases). This CDR3 is 12 amino acids long. V lost 3 bases to trimming and J lost 8 bases, with 8 bases between them. Germline loops: CDR1 SGHTA, CDR2 FQGTGA. CDR3 in amino acids: CASSFFGDEQFF. In DNA form, the CDR3 reads TGTGCCAGCAGCTTTTTCGGGGATGAGCAGTTCTTC.

V gene TRBV28 combines with J gene TRBJ1-2; TRBD1 matches 8 bases. CDR1 is MDHEN and CDR2 is SYDVKM in the germline V gene. V shed 9 bases, J shed 6 bases, and the junction held 21 bases outside the gene matches. This CDR3 has 17 amino acids. The CDR3 spells CASGGEDRASELDGYTF. The CDR3 bases are TGTGCCAGTGGGGGGGAGGACAGGGCATCCGAGCTGGATGGCTACACCTTC.

On this clone itself: A junction end diverges from the germline sequence, so it may reflect a read error. The chain employs TRBV6-5 and TRBJ2-1, with D tentatively TRBD1 (6 bases). The CDR3 contains 14 residues. Per the germline V gene, CDR1 is MNHEY and CDR2 is SVGAGI. The CDR3 DNA follows: TGTGCCAGCAATTACAGGGAAACCTACAATGAGCAGTTCTTC. It translates to CASNYRETYNEQFF.

The gene calls are TRBV6-5 and TRBJ1-1; D uncertain. Germline CDR1 and CDR2: MNHEY and SVGAGI. The CDR3 is 16 amino acids. V gave up 0 bases and J gave up 0 bases, with 11 bases separating them. The CDR3: CASSYSIGRMNTEAFF. The DNA for the CDR3 is TGTGCCAGCAGTTACTCGATAGGGAGAATGAACACTGAAGCTTTCTTT.

Regarding this clone: The conserved final phenylalanine or tryptophan is absent from the CDR3, which likely points to a read error. This rearrangement joins TRBV4-2 to TRBJ1-1; no definite D call. In germline, CDR1 is LGHNA, CDR2 YNFKEQ. This CDR3 spans 15 amino acids. Between the trimmed V and J ends, which lost 1 base and 4 bases, there was a span of 13 bases. The CDR3 region is CASSQVSQAGTEAFL. The DNA of the CDR3 is TGTGCCAGCAGCCAAGTCAGCCAGGCGGGCACTGAAGCTTTCCTT.

The rearrangement joins TRBV4-1 to TRBJ2-3; weak D call: TRBD1 (5 bases). The CDR3 is 16 amino acids. V lost 0 bases to trimming and J lost 6 bases, with 16 bases between them. Germline V gene sequence: CDR1 MGHRA, CDR2 YSYEKL. The CDR3 loop reads CASSQDSDTGRDTQYF. In nucleotides, the CDR3 is TGCGCCAGCAGCCAAGATTCGGACACTGGTCGTGATACGCAGTATTTT.

This clone was seen just once. J is TRBJ2-3 and V is TRBV7-9; no firm D call. The germline V gene has CDR1 SEHNR and CDR2 FQNEAQ (reference sequence). The V end lost 3 bases, the J end lost 2 bases, and 12 bases lay between the germline ends. This CDR3 spans 15 amino acids. The CDR3 DNA reads as TGTGCCAGCAGCTTCAACTCGCGGAACACAGATACGCAGTATTTT. Amino acid sequence: CASSFNSRNTDTQYF.

The V call is TRBV7-9, the J call TRBJ1-4; D is unresolved. The CDR3 is 15 residues long. Trimming removed 1 base at V and 7 bases at J, with 13 bases between. Germline V gene lookup returns CDR1 SEHNR and CDR2 FQNEAQ (reference sequence). The CDR3 DNA reads as TGTGCCAGCAGCTTAGGCGGCGTGTTGGGTGAAAAACTGTTTTTT. Protein sequence: CASSLGGVLGEKLFF. Looking up the rest from reference TRBV7-9 and TRBJ1-4 gives the full variable domain: DTGVSQNPRHKITKRGQNVTFRCDPISEHNRLYWYRQTLGQGPEFLTYFQNEAQLEKSRLLSDRFSAERPKGSFSTLEIQRTEQGDSAMYLCASSLGGVLGEKLFFGSGTQLSVL.

The chain couples TRBV5-1 to TRBJ2-1, with D uncertain. Germline lookup yields CDR1 SGHRS and CDR2 YFSETQ. The CDR3 length is 19 residues. V lost 5 bases and J 5 bases, leaving 29 bases between the germline ends. The CDR3 DNA sequence: TGCGCCAGCAGTCCCTCTATCACTGCAGCGAACATTCAAAACAATGAGCAGTTCTTC. Its protein product is CASSPSITAANIQNNEQFF.

The genes are TRBV19 and TRBJ2-5, with TRBD2 matching over 9 bases. V was clipped by 6 bases and J by 3 bases; unmatched bases: 5. The CDR3 length is 14 residues. Germline lookup yields CDR1 LNHDA and CDR2 SQIVND (reference sequence). The CDR3 DNA is TGTGCCAGTAGGGAGCGGGGGGATAAAGAGACCCAGTACTTC. This codes for CASRERGDKETQYF.

This chain connects TRBV5-1 to TRBJ1-4; tentative D call: TRBD1 (5 bases). The germline V gene encodes CDR1 SGHRS and CDR2 YFSETQ. V shed 3 bases and J shed 0 bases, with 6 bases lying between them. This CDR3 is built from 14 residues. CDR3 in amino acids: CASSSRATNEKLFF. The CDR3 bases are TGCGCCAGCAGCTCCAGGGCAACTAATGAAAAACTGTTTTTT.

The chain has TRBV6-5 and TRBJ1-6, with D unclear. The CDR3 totals 12 residues. Germline V CDR1 and CDR2: MNHEY, SVGAGI. V lost 6 bases and J lost 7, with 7 bases in between. Here the CDR3 reads CASRQVNSPLHF. CDR3 nucleotide sequence: TGTGCCAGCAGGCAGGTGAATTCACCCCTCCACTTT.

The V gene is TRBV5-4, the J gene TRBJ2-7, with D hard to call. CDR3 length: 13 residues. Germline V gives CDR1 SGHNT, CDR2 YYREEE (reference sequence). Trimming stripped 2 bases from V and 0 bases from J, with 6 bases between. Written as DNA, the CDR3 is TGTGCCAGCAGCTTAGGCAGCTCCTACGAGCAGTACTTC. Translated: CASSLGSSYEQYF.

The chain combines TRBV7-2 with TRBJ2-5; D is unclear. CDR3 size: 16 residues. Per the germline V gene, CDR1 is SGHTA and CDR2 is FQGNSA. V lost 1 base and J lost 3, with 15 bases in between. CDR3 sequence: CASSLGLVIPKETQYF. DNA of the CDR3: TGTGCCAGCAGCTTAGGGCTAGTGATTCCAAAAGAGACCCAGTACTTC. Filled out from reference TRBV7-2 and TRBJ2-5, the complete variable domain reads GAGVSQSPSNKVTEKGKDVELRCDPISGHTALYWYRQSLGQGLEFLIYFQGNSAPDKSGLPSDRFSAERTGGSVSTLTIQRTQQEDSAVYLCASSLGLVIPKETQYFGPGTRLLVL.

The chain has TRBV5-8 and TRBJ1-1; a weak D match, TRBD1 (6 bases). Germline values: CDR1 SGHTS, CDR2 YDEGEE. V shed 4 bases and J shed 0 bases, with 13 bases lying between them. The CDR3 is 15 amino acids. CDR3 in DNA: TGTGCCAGCAGCACCACAGGGAGGTTGAACACTGAAGCTTTCTTT. Translation gives CASSTTGRLNTEAFF.

The chain employs TRBV6-1 and TRBJ1-5; a possible D gene is TRBD1 (5 bases). Looked up from germline, CDR1 is MNHNS and CDR2 is SASEGT. V was pared by 2 bases and J by 0 bases, with 8 bases between. The CDR3 spans 15 residues. Here the CDR3 reads CASSEPGISNQPQHF. The CDR3 coding sequence is TGTGCCAGCAGTGAACCAGGGATTAGCAATCAGCCCCAGCATTTT.

V and J are TRBV7-9 and TRBJ1-2; D uncertain. This CDR3 has 13 residues. Germline values: CDR1 SEHNR, CDR2 FQNEAQ (reference sequence). The V and J ends lost 3 bases and 6 bases respectively, with 11 bases between them. The CDR3 loop is CASSFRVSDGYTF. CDR3 coding DNA: TGTGCCAGCAGCTTTAGGGTCAGCGATGGCTACACCTTC.

The rearrangement joins TRBV5-1 to TRBJ1-3; D unclear. Per the germline V gene, CDR1 is SGHRS and CDR2 is YFSETQ. The V end was cut by 0 bases, the J end by 0 bases, with 7 bases between. The CDR3 consists of 15 residues. CDR3 in amino acids: CASSLEGNSGNTIYF. The DNA of the CDR3 is TGCGCCAGCAGCTTGGAAGGCAACTCTGGAAACACCATATATTTT.

This clone was seen just once. V and J are TRBV6-5 and TRBJ1-1; 10 bases align to TRBD1. V lost 2 bases and J lost 0; bases outside the gene matches: 0. Per germline, CDR1 MNHEY and CDR2 SVGAGI. This CDR3 is 15 amino acids long. CDR3 sequence: CASSYDRGLNTEAFF. The CDR3 DNA is TGTGCCAGCAGTTACGACAGGGGGCTGAACACTGAAGCTTTCTTT.

The chain recombines TRBV28 with TRBJ2-2, with TRBD1 as a possible D gene (6 bases). Germline CDR1 is MDHEN and CDR2 is SYDVKM. The CDR3 has 14 amino acids. Trimming removed 2 bases from V and 6 bases from J, with 10 bases in between. The CDR3 loop reads CASSLQGRAGELFF. CDR3 nucleotide sequence: TGTGCCAGCAGTTTACAGGGGAGAGCCGGGGAGCTGTTTTTT.

The CDR3 loop is CASRQRESDEQYF. The CDR3 DNA is TGTGCCAGCAGGCAGCGGGAGTCCGACGAGCAGTACTTC. The chain links TRBV4-2 to TRBJ2-7; TRBD2 matches 8 bases. This CDR3 is 13 amino acids long. In germline, CDR1 is LGHNA, CDR2 YNFKEQ. With 6 bases clipped from V and 5 bases from J, the junction kept 6 bases outside the gene matches.

CDR3 amino acids: CASSLGLAESYEQYF. The CDR3 region has the DNA TGTGCCAGCTCTTTAGGCCTAGCGGAGTCCTACGAGCAGTACTTC. V gene TRBV18 combines with J gene TRBJ2-7; 7 bases map to TRBD2. The CDR3 sequence is 15 residues long. J gave up 1 base and V 6 bases, and 9 bases lay outside the gene matches. Germline V gives CDR1 KGHSH, CDR2 LQKENI. Filled out from reference TRBV18 and TRBJ2-7, the complete variable domain reads NAGVMQNPRHLVRRRGQEARLRCSPMKGHSHVYWYRQLPEEGLKFMVYLQKENIIDESGMPKERFSAEFPKEGPSILRIQQVVRGDSAAYFCASSLGLAESYEQYFGPGTRLTVT.

The chain employs TRBV5-4 and TRBJ2-1; 9 bases fit TRBD2. This CDR3 contains 16 residues. V gave up 0 bases and J gave up 7 bases; unmatched junction bases: 8. The germline V gene encodes CDR1 SGHNT and CDR2 YYREEE (reference sequence). CDR3: CASSLGLRLAGNEQFF. CDR3 bases: TGTGCCAGCAGCTTGGGGCTGCGGCTAGCGGGGAATGAGCAGTTCTTC.

This clone has a single count. The genes are TRBV11-2 and TRBJ2-7; D assignment may be TRBD1 or TRBD2 (6 bases each). Looked up from germline, CDR1 is SGHAT and CDR2 is FQNNGV. V was shortened by 5 bases and J by 3 bases, with 17 bases between the two germline ends. The CDR3 spans 15 residues. The CDR3 bases are TGTGCCAGCAGCACGGCGCGGGACACCCTCTACGAGCAGTACTTC. Translated: CASSTARDTLYEQYF.

This chain connects TRBV19 to TRBJ1-4; D is uncertain. Germline values: CDR1 LNHDA, CDR2 SQIVND (reference sequence). This CDR3 spans 15 amino acids. V lost 3 bases and J lost 7, with 15 bases in between. CDR3 sequence: CASSIPFGVAEKLFF. CDR3 DNA sequence: TGTGCCAGTAGTATCCCCTTTGGGGTGGCTGAAAAACTGTTTTTT.

This clone was seen a handful of times. The gene calls are TRBV10-2 and TRBJ2-5; TRBD1 agrees at 12 bases. Germline-derived CDR1 and CDR2 are WSHSY and SAAADI. V was clipped by 11 bases and J by 5 bases; unmatched bases: 9. This CDR3 contains 14 residues. This CDR3 reads CAAGDRGRVETQYF. CDR3 DNA sequence: TGCGCCGCGGGGGACAGGGGGCGCGTCGAGACCCAGTACTTC.

The V and J genes are TRBV7-6 and TRBJ1-5, with D unresolved. Trimming left V 3 bases short and J 3 bases short, with 15 bases between. Germline V gene sequence: CDR1 SGHVS, CDR2 FNYEAQ. This CDR3 has 16 amino acids. CDR3 coding DNA: TGTGCCAGCAGCTTGGGAGACCGCGAGGCCAATCAGCCCCAGCATTTT. This translates into CASSLGDREANQPQHF.

The rearrangement uses TRBV5-6 and TRBJ1-1; no definite D call. Deletions cut 0 bases from V and 8 bases from J, with 11 bases between. This CDR3 has 13 amino acids. In germline, CDR1 is SGHDT, CDR2 YYEEEE. The CDR3: CASSLGVGLEAFF. The CDR3, as DNA: TGTGCCAGCAGCTTGGGAGTGGGGTTGGAAGCTTTCTTT.